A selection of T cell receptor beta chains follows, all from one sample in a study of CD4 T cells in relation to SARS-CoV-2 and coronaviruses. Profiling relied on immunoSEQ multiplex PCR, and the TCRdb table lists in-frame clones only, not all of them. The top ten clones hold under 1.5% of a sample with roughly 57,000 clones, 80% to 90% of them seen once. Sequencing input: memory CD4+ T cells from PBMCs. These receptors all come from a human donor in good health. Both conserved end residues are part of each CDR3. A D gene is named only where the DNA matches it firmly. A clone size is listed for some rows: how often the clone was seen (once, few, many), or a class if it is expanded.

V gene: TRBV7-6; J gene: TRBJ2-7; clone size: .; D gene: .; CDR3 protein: CASSEEPGRPYEQYF; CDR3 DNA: TGTGCCAGCAGCGAAGAGCCAGGGCGACCCTACGAGCAGTACTTC
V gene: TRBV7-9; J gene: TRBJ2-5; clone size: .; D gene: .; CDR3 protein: CASTNGAGSETQYF; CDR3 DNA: TGTGCCAGCACCAATGGGGCAGGGTCAGAGACCCAGTACTTC
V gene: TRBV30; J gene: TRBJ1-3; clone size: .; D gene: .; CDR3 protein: CAWKKQGTKTPAGNTIYF; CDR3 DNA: TGTGCCTGGAAAAAGCAGGGGACAAAGACGCCCGCTGGAAACACCATATATTTT
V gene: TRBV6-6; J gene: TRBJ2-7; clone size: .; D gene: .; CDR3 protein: CASSSAYEQYF; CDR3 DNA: TGTGCCAGCAGTTCGGCCTACGAGCAGTACTTC
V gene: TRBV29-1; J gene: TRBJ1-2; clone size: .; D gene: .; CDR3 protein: CSVDNREGYGYTF; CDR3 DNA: TGCAGCGTTGACAACAGGGAGGGCTATGGCTACACCTTC
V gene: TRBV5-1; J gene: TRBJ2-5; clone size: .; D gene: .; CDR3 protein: CASSFNGAEGETQYF; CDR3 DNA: TGCGCCAGCAGCTTTAACGGGGCTGAGGGGGAGACCCAGTACTTC
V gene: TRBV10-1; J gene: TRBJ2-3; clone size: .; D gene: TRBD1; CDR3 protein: CASSEGQGPDTQYF; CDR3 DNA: TGCGCCAGCAGTGAGGGACAGGGCCCAGATACGCAGTATTTT
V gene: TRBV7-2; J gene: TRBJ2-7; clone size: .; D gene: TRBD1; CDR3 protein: CASSSTGGSYEQYF; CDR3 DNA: TGTGCCAGCAGCTCGACAGGGGGGTCTTACGAGCAGTACTTC
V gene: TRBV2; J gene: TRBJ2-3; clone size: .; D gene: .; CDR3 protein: CASLSTGSTSTDTQYF; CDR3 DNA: TGTGCCAGCCTCTCGACTGGCTCTACTAGCACAGATACGCAGTATTTT
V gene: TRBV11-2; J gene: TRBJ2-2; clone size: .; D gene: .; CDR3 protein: CASSLSGKGLFGELFF; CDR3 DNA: TGTGCCAGCAGCTTAAGTGGAAAGGGATTGTTCGGGGAGCTGTTTTTT
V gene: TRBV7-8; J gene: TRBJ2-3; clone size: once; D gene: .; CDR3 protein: CASSPYAGRSIADTQYF; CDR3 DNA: TGTGCCAGCAGCCCTTATGCTGGGAGGTCGATCGCAGATACGCAGTATTTT
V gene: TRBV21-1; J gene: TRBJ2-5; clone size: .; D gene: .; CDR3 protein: CASTIPRGTQYF; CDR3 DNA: TGTGCCAGCACAATACCTCGGGGCACCCAGTACTTC
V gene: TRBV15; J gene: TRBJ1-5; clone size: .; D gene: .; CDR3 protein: CATSRGLPGGQQPQHF; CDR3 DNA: TGTGCCACCAGCAGAGGCCTCCCGGGGGGTCAGCAGCCCCAGCATTTT
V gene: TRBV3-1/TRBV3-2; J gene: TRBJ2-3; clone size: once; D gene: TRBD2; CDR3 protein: CASSPSGSVDTQYF; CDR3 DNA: TGTGCCAGCAGCCCAAGCGGGAGTGTAGATACGCAGTATTTT
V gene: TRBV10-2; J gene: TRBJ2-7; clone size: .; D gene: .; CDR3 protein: CASSGSGVKNEQYF; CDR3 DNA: TGCGCCAGCAGTGGTTCAGGGGTAAAAAACGAGCAGTACTTC
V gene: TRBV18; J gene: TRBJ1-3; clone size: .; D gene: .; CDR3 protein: CASREAPGNTIYF; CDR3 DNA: TGTGCTAGCAGGGAGGCCCCTGGAAACACCATATATTTT
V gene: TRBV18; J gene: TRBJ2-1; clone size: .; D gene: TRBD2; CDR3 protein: CASSRLAGDVDEQFF; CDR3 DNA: TGTGCCAGCTCTCGACTAGCGGGAGACGTGGATGAGCAGTTCTTC
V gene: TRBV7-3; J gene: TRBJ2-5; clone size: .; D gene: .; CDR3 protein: CASSRLLQETQYF; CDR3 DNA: TGTGCCAGCTCCCGGCTTCTCCAAGAGACCCAGTACTTC
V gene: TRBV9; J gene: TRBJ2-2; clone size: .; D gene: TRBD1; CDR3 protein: CASSQQTGAGELFF; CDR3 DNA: TGTGCCAGCAGCCAACAGACAGGGGCCGGGGAGCTGTTTTTT
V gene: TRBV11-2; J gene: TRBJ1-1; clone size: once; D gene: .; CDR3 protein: CASSSSGYAATEAFF; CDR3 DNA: TGTGCCAGCAGCTCCTCAGGGTACGCAGCCACTGAAGCTTTCTTT
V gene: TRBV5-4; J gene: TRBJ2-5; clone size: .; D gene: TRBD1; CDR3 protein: CASSGGQGGMETQYF; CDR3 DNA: TGTGCCAGCAGCGGGGGACAGGGGGGAATGGAGACCCAGTACTTC
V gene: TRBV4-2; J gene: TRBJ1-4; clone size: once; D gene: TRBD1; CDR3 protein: CASSQETGRDEKLFF; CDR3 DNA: TGTGCCAGCAGCCAAGAGACAGGGAGAGATGAAAAACTGTTTTTT
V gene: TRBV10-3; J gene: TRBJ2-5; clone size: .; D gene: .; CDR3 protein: CAIRDSKETQYF; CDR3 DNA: TGTGCCATCCGGGACTCGAAAGAGACCCAGTACTTC
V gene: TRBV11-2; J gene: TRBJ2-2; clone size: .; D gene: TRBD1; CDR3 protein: CASSAAGTGGHTGELFF; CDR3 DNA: TGTGCCAGCAGCGCGGCCGGGACAGGGGGCCACACCGGGGAGCTGTTTTTT
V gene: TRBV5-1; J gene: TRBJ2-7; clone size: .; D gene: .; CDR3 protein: CASSPGRATPEGQYF; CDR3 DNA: TGCGCCAGCAGCCCGGGACGAGCAACACCGGAGGGGCAGTACTTC
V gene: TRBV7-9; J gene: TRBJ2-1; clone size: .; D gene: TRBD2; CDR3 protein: CASSSAGGRAYNEQFF; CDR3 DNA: TGTGCCAGCAGCTCCGCTGGGGGGAGGGCCTACAATGAGCAGTTCTTC
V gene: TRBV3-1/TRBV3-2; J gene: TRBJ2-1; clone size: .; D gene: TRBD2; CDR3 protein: CATSQREAYEQFF; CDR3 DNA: TGTGCCACCTCCCAGCGGGAGGCCTATGAGCAGTTCTTC
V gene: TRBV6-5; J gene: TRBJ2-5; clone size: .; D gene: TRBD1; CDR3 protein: CASSSPGQGYYF; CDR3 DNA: TGTGCCAGCAGTTCACCGGGACAGGGGTACTACTTC
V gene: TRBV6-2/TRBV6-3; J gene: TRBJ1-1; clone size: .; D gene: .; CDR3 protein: CASSSFPRVVGAFF; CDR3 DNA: TGTGCCAGCAGTTCGTTTCCCCGGGTTGTCGGGGCTTTCTTT
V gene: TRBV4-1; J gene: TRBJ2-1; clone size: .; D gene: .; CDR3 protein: CASSLTAKQFF; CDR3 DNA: TGCGCCAGCAGCCTTACTGCGAAGCAGTTCTTC
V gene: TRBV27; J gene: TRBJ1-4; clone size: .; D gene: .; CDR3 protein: CASSYREGEKLFF; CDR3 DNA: TGTGCCAGCAGTTACAGGGAGGGTGAAAAACTGTTTTTT
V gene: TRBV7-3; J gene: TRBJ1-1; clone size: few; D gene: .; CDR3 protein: CASSLQGGPNTEAFF; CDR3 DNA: TGTGCCAGCAGCTTACAGGGAGGCCCGAACACTGAAGCTTTCTTT
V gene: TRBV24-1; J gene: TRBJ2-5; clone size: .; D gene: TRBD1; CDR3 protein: CATSGKGQGIQETQYF; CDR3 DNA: TGTGCCACCAGTGGGAAGGGACAGGGGATTCAGGAGACCCAGTACTTC
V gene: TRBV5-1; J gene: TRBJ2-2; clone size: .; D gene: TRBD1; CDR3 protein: CASSEGQGAGELFF; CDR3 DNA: TGCGCCAGCAGCGAGGGACAGGGGGCCGGGGAGCTGTTTTTT
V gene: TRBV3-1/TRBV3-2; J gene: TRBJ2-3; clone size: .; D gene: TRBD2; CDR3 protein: CASSQHHAGLAGWPDTQYF; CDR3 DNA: TGTGCCAGCAGCCAACACCACGCCGGACTAGCGGGATGGCCAGATACGCAGTATTTT